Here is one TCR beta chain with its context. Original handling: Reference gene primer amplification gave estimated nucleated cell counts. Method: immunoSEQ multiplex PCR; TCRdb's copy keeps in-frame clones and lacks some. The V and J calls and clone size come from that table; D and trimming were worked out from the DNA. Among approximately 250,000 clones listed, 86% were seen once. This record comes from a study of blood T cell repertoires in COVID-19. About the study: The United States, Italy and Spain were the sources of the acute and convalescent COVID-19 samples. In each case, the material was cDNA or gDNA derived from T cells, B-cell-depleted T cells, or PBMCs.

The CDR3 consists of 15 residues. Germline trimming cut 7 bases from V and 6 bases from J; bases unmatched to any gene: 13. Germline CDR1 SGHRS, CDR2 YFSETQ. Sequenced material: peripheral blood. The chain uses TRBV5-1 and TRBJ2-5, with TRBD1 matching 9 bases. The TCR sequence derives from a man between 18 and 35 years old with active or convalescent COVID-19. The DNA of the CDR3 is TGCGCCAGCTCCCCAAGTGGGGACAGGGAACAGACCCAGTACTTC. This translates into CASSPSGDREQTQYF.